Included here is one TCR beta chain sequence, with context. Its antigen is not identified. Two oligonucleotides, mixed equimolar, formed the beta constant-region primer covering TRBC1 and TRBC2. Four rounds of PCR amplified the ligated cDNA using nested alpha and beta constant-region primers plus SP2. One entry per CDR3 protein, called by TCRdb with MiXCR from the UMI-ligation and nested PCR reads. The sample carries over 100,000 distinct CDR3 sequences, roughly 15% recorded once. Separate alpha and beta amplification began at the second PCR step. This sample was taken from a study of naive and memory T cell subsets. Study outcomes and limitations: Gini index rose across naive, CM, EM and EMRA in CD4 and CD8. Over 95% of naive TCR sequences appeared only once after error correction, unlike memory subsets. Especially in CD8 cells, naive repertoires contained a few larger clonotypes, possibly CD45RA-re-expressing memory cells. Each distinct alpha or beta sequence counts as one clonotype.

The TCR was taken from a human donor in good health. Sequenced sample: naive CD8+ T cells from blood.

The DNA for the CDR3 is TGCAGCGCAAAGACAGGGGAAGCTTTCTTT. Translating it yields CSAKTGEAFF. The chain recombines TRBV20-1 with TRBJ1-1; 7 nucleotides line up with TRBD1. This CDR3 comprises 10 residues. CDR1 DFQATT and CDR2 SNEGSKA come from the germline V gene (reference sequence).